Listed below are T cell receptor beta chains from one sample, sequenced in a study of shared clonotypes between healthy human individuals. Assay used: immunoSEQ multiplex PCR; TCRdb lists only in-frame clones, some missing. The top ten hold about 0.37% of the sample, which has 2 million to 2.5 million clones, 90% to 95% seen once. The sample consisted of naive CD4+ T cells from PBMCs. All receptors derive from a man younger than 35 in good health. Some clones in this sample may be carry-over from other donors' samples. Each CDR3 is given with its conserved first and last residue. Fields, in order: clone size, J gene, V gene, D gene, CDR3 DNA, CDR3 protein. A D gene is named only where the DNA matches it firmly. Clone size, where shown, is once, few, many, or a class for clones that have expanded.

size: NA
J: TRBJ2-1
V: TRBV15
D: TRBD2
DNA: TGTGCCACCAGCAGAGATAGGGGCGGTGCTAGCGGGTCCTACAATGAGCAGTTCTTC
CDR3: CATSRDRGGASGSYNEQFF

size: NA
J: TRBJ1-4
V: TRBV6-1
D: NA
DNA: TGTGCCAGCAGTGACGTGAGTGGCGAAAAACTGTTTTTT
CDR3: CASSDVSGEKLFF

size: NA
J: TRBJ2-3
V: TRBV5-1
D: NA
DNA: TGCGCCAGCAGCTTGGTTCAGGGCGCAGATACGCAGTATTTT
CDR3: CASSLVQGADTQYF

size: NA
J: TRBJ1-2
V: TRBV28
D: TRBD1
DNA: TGTGCCAGCAGTATCGGACAGGGGGCTAAAAACTATGGCTACACCTTC
CDR3: CASSIGQGAKNYGYTF

size: once
J: TRBJ2-5
V: TRBV7-6
D: TRBD2
DNA: TGTGCCAGCAGCTATGGGGCGGGAGCCGGCGAGACCCAGTACTTC
CDR3: CASSYGAGAGETQYF

size: once
J: TRBJ1-1
V: TRBV4-1
D: NA
DNA: TGCGCCAGCAGCCAAGTATTAGAAAACGAAGCTTTCTTT
CDR3: CASSQVLENEAFF

size: NA
J: TRBJ1-5
V: TRBV5-1
D: NA
DNA: TGCGCCAGCAGCTTCTTACCCCTGGGTAATCAGCCCCAGCATTTT
CDR3: CASSFLPLGNQPQHF

size: NA
J: TRBJ1-1
V: TRBV28
D: NA
DNA: TGTGCCAGCAGTTCTCCTGGACAGAACACTGAAGCTTTCTTT
CDR3: CASSSPGQNTEAFF

size: NA
J: TRBJ2-2
V: TRBV11-1
D: NA
DNA: TGTGCCAGCAGCTCAAGCGAGACGAACACCGGGGAGCTGTTTTTT
CDR3: CASSSSETNTGELFF

size: NA
J: TRBJ2-7
V: TRBV18
D: NA
DNA: TGTGCCAGCTCACCACCGAGGGGGGCGGGCAGTCAGTACTTC
CDR3: CASSPPRGAGSQYF

size: NA
J: TRBJ1-1
V: TRBV7-9
D: NA
DNA: TGTGCCAGCAGCGCACAGGGAAACACTGAAGCTTTCTTT
CDR3: CASSAQGNTEAFF